A single sample gave rise to the 25 T cell receptor beta chains below, sequenced in a study of T cells expressing NK-cell markers. TCRdb reworked the 5' RACE reads into one entry per CDR3 protein, no DNA. This repertoire includes about 390,000 distinct CDR3 sequences. Sequenced sample: blood T cells: a sorted CD56 or NKG2C T cell subset, CD4+ or CD8+ T cells, or bulk PBMC T cells (not recorded which). These receptors came from a woman between 50 and 59 years old in good health.

V and J are TRBV29-1 and TRBJ2-7. The CDR3 sequence is 13 residues long. Germline V gene lookup returns CDR1 SQVTM and CDR2 ANQGSEA. The CDR3 reads CSVEFFSGYEQYF.

The chain uses TRBV6-5 and TRBJ1-2. The CDR3 spans 12 residues. Germline V gene sequence: CDR1 MNHEY, CDR2 SVGAGI. The CDR3 spells CASSQKSSGYTF.

The chain has TRBV24-1 and TRBJ2-3. The length of the CDR3 is 12 residues. Germline loops: CDR1 KGHDR, CDR2 SFDVKD. This CDR3 is CATRAVGDTQYF.

The V and J genes are TRBV29-1 and TRBJ2-1; absent DNA, TCRdb's TRBD1 call cannot be checked. This CDR3 contains 14 residues. Germline values: CDR1 SQVTM, CDR2 ANQGSEA. CDR3 region: CSVGGQGVTNEQFF.

The chain joins TRBV7-3 to TRBJ2-2. CDR1 is SGHTA and CDR2 is FQGTGA in the germline V gene. The CDR3 sequence is 12 residues long. This CDR3 reads CASAMVGRELFF.

The rearrangement uses TRBV4-1 and TRBJ2-5; TCRdb outputs TRBD2, but without DNA this stays unchecked. The CDR3 extends over 16 amino acids. The germline gives CDR1 MGHRA, CDR2 YSYEKL. CDR3 amino acids: CASRLAGLGRQETQYF.

The chain employs TRBV4-2 and TRBJ2-1; TCRdb's assignment of TRBD2 cannot be checked, as there is no DNA. The CDR3 runs to 19 residues. CDR1 and CDR2 from the germline V gene are LGHNA and YNFKEQ. The CDR3: CASSQEGGASGRTYNEQFF.

The chain is built from TRBV5-1 and TRBJ1-4; absent DNA, TCRdb's TRBD1 call cannot be checked. The CDR3 length is 15 residues. Germline V CDR1 and CDR2: SGHRS, YFSETQ. The CDR3 is CASSYTGVPNEKLFF.

The J gene is TRBJ2-3, the V gene TRBV29-1; TCRdb gives TRBD1 as the D gene, but with no DNA this cannot be confirmed. The germline V gene encodes CDR1 SQVTM and CDR2 ANQGSEA. The length of the CDR3 is 11 residues. The CDR3 sequence is CSVGQLDTQYF.

The chain links TRBV12-3 or TRBV12-4 to TRBJ2-1; the TCRdb call, TRBD2, lacks DNA for checking. The CDR3 is 13 amino acids. The CDR3 is CASSSRSRFEQFF.

The chain uses TRBV7-9 and TRBJ2-1; TCRdb names TRBD1, which stays unverified in the absence of DNA. The CDR3 is 14 residues long. CDR1 SEHNR and CDR2 FQNEAQ come from the germline V gene (reference sequence). CDR3 in amino acids: CASSLGGTREEQFF. The whole variable domain, remainder taken from reference TRBV7-9 and TRBJ2-1, is DTGVSQNPRHKITKRGQNVTFRCDPISEHNRLYWYRQTLGQGPEFLTYFQNEAQLEKSRLLSDRFSAERPKGSFSTLEIQRTEQGDSAMYLCASSLGGTREEQFFGPGTRLTVL.

V usage is TRBV6-4 and J usage is TRBJ2-2; TCRdb indicates TRBD2, and absent DNA this call remains unverified. The CDR3 contains 15 residues. The germline V gene has CDR1 MRHNA and CDR2 SNTAGT. The CDR3 spells CASRALAGAVGELFF.

The chain combines TRBV6-5 with TRBJ1-6. Germline assignment: CDR1 MNHEY and CDR2 SVGAGI. The CDR3 runs 13 residues. CDR3 residues: CASGSSYNSPLHF.

The chain recombines TRBV7-2 with TRBJ1-5. CDR3 size: 15 residues. Per germline, CDR1 SGHTA and CDR2 FQGNSA. The CDR3 loop is CASSSASVSGQPQHF.

The rearrangement links TRBV11-2 to TRBJ2-3; lacking DNA, the TRBD1 call made by TCRdb goes unchecked. This CDR3 has 15 amino acids. Germline CDR1 and CDR2: SGHAT and FQNNGV. CDR3 sequence: CASSSTGSSTDTQYF.

V and J are TRBV5-1 and TRBJ2-5; TCRdb's D call of TRBD2 is untestable without DNA. Germline V gives CDR1 SGHRS, CDR2 YFSETQ. The CDR3 is made up of 15 amino acids. The CDR3 is CASSLEGLVKETQYF.

The chain has TRBV7-3 and TRBJ2-7; there is no DNA to check the TCRdb D call of TRBD2. The V gene's germline CDR1 is SGHTA and CDR2 FQGTGA. The CDR3 loop spans 14 amino acids. CDR3: CASSLSSGENEQYF.

This chain links TRBV27 with TRBJ2-2. The germline V gene encodes CDR1 MNHEY and CDR2 SMNVEV (reference sequence). The CDR3 covers 13 residues. The CDR3 loop is CASSPGLAGELFF.

V and J are TRBV4-2 and TRBJ1-2; with no DNA, the TCRdb D assignment of TRBD1 cannot be verified. Germline assignment: CDR1 LGHNA and CDR2 YNFKEQ. This CDR3 spans 17 amino acids. The CDR3 is CASSQPKVGTADYGYTF.

This chain joins TRBV24-1 and TRBJ2-1; TCRdb picks TRBD1, but there is no DNA to check that call. This CDR3 has 14 amino acids. Germline V lookup: CDR1 KGHDR, CDR2 SFDVKD. The CDR3 protein is CATSDPTEDNEQFF.

V gene TRBV7-3 combines with J gene TRBJ2-5; lacking DNA, the TRBD1 call made by TCRdb goes unchecked. The CDR3 sequence is 16 residues long. CDR1 is SGHTA and CDR2 is FQGTGA in the germline V gene. CDR3 in amino acids: CASSQGASIGQETQYF.

This CDR3 is CASSSSGRGTGELFF. The rearrangement joins TRBV5-1 to TRBJ2-2; the TCRdb D gene call, TRBD1, has no DNA to confirm it. Germline V CDR1 and CDR2: SGHRS, YFSETQ. The CDR3 is 15 amino acids.

The rearrangement joins TRBV2 to TRBJ2-1; TCRdb outputs TRBD2, but without DNA this stays unchecked. Germline CDR1 reads SNHLY; CDR2 reads FYNNEI. This CDR3 region has 15 residues. The chain's CDR3 is CASRLASGSWNEQFF.

The V call is TRBV5-6, the J call TRBJ2-3; the D call from TCRdb, TRBD1, cannot be confirmed without DNA. CDR1 is SGHDT and CDR2 is YYEEEE in the germline V gene. The CDR3 is made up of 16 amino acids. CDR3 sequence reads: CASSLRGAHKSDTQYF.

V is TRBV12-3 or TRBV12-4 and J is TRBJ2-1; without DNA, the TCRdb call of TRBD1 cannot be checked. The CDR3 runs to 13 residues. CDR3: CASSRQGFDEQFF.